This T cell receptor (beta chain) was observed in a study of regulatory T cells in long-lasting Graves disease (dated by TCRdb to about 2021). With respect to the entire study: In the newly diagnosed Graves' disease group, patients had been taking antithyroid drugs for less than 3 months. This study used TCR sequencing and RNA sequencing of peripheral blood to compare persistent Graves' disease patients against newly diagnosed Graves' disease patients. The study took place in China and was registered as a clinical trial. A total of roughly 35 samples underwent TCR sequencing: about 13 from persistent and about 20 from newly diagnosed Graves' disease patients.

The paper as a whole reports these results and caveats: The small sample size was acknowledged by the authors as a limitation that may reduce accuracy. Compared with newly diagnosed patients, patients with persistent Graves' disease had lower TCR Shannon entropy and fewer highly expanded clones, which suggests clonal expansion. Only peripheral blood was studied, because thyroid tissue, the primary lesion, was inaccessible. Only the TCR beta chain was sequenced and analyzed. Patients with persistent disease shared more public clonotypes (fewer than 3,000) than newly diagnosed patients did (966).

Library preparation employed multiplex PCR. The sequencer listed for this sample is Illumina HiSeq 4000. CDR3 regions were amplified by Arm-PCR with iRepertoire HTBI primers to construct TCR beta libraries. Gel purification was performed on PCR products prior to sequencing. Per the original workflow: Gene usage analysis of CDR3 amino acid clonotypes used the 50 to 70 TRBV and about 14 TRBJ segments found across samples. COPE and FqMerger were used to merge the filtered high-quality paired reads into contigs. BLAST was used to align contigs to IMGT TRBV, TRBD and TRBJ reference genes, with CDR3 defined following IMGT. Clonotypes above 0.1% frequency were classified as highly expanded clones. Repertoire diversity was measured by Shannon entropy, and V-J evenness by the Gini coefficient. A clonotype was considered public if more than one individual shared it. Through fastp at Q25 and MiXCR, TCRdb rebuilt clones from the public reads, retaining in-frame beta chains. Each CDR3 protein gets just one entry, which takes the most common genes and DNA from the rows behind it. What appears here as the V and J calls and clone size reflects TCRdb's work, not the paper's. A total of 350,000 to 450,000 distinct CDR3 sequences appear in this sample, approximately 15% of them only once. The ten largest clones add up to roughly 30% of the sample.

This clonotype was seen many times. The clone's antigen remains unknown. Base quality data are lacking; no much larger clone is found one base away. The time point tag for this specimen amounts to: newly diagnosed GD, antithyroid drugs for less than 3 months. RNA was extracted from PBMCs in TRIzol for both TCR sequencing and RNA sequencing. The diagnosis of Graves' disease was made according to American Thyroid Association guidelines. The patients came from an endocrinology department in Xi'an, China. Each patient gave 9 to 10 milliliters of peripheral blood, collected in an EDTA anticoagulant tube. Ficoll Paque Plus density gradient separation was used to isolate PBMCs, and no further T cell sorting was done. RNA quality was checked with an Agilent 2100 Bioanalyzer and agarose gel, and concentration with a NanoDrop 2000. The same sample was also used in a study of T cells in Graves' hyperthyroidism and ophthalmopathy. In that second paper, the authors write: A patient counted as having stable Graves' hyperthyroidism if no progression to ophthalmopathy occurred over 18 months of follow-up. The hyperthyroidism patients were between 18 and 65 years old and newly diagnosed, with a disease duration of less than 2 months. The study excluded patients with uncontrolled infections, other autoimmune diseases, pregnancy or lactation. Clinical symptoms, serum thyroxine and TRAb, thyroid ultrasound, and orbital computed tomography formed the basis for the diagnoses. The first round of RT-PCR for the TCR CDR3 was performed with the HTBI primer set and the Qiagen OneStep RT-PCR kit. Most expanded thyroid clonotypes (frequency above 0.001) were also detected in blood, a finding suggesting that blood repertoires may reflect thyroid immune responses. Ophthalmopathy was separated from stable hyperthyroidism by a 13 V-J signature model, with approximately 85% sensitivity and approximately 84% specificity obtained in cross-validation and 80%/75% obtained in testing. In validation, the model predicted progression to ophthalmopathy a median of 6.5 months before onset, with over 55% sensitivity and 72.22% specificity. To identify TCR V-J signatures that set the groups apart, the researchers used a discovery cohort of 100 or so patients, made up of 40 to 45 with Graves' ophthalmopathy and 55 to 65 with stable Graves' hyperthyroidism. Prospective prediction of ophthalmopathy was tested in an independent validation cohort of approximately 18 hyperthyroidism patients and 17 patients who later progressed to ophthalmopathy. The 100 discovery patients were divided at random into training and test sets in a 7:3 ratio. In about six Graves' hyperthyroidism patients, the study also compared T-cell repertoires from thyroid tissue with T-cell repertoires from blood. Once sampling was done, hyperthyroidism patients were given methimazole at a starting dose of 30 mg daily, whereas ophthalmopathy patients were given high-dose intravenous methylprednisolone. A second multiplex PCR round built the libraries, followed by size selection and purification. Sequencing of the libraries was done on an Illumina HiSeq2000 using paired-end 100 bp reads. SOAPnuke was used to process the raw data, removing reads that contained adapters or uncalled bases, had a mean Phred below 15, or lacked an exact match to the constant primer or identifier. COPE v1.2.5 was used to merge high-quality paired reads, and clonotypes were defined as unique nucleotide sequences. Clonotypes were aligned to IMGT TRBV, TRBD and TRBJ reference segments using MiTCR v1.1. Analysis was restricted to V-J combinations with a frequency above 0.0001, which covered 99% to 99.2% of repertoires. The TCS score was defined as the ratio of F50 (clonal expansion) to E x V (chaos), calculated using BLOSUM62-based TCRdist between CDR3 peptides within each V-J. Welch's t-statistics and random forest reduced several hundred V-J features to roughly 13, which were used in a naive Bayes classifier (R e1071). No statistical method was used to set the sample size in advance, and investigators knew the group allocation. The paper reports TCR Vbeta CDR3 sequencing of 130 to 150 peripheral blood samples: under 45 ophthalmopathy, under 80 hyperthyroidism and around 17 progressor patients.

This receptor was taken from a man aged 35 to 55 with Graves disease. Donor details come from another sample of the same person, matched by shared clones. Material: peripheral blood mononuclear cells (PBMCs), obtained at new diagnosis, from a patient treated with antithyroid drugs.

The DNA sequence is given as TGTGCCAGCAGCAACAGGGGAACAGATACGCAGTATTTT. The encoded protein is CASSNRGTDTQYF. Recombination joined TRBV3-1 with TRBJ2-3, with 7 bases in between that match TRBD1. The CDR3 starts with the cysteine, ends with the phenylalanine, and has 13 residues. Just CDR3 DNA is preserved here, 39 bases in frame from base 1. For this chain, trimming is 5 bases at the V end and 3 bases at the J end, and the number of junction bases without a gene match is 2. Sequences LGHDT (CDR1) and YNNKEL (CDR2) are obtained from the germline V gene (reference sequence).